This entry lists 20 T cell receptor beta chains sequenced from one sample in a study of CD8 T cells in Susac syndrome. Reverse transcription of about 0.5 to 1 ug RNA used random hexamers. TCRdb reprocessed the immunoSEQ multiplex PCR reads via MiXCR and lists one record per CDR3 protein. The sample includes 71,000 or so distinct CDR3 sequences, 93% of them seen just once. Sequencing was done on a sample of CD4+ T cells from PBMCs. The receptors shown here come from a human donor with Susac syndrome.

The rearrangement joins TRBV12-3 or TRBV12-4 to TRBJ2-3; D call uncertain. This CDR3 is built from 17 residues. Trimming pared 2 bases from V and 0 bases from J, leaving 15 bases between. CDR3 sequence: CASSLLRRADSTDTQYF. The CDR3 DNA reads TGTGCCAGCAGTTTATTAAGAAGGGCGGATAGCACAGATACGCAGTATTTT.

The rearrangement uses TRBV4-3 and TRBJ2-1; tentatively, D is TRBD2 (6 bases). The CDR3 totals 16 residues. With 0 bases removed from V and 4 bases from J, the gap between germline ends came to 13 bases. Germline CDR1 and CDR2: LGHNA and YSLEER. In DNA form, the CDR3 reads TGCGCCAGCAGCCAAGAGAAGACTAGAGGGTACAATGAGCAGTTCTTC. Protein sequence: CASSQEKTRGYNEQFF.

The genes are TRBV21-1 and TRBJ1-6; the DNA was not compared with TRBD1, the D call given in the table. TRBV21-1 is designated a pseudogene. The CDR3 is made up of 16 amino acids. DNA of the CDR3: TGTGCCAGCCCCCTGAAGGGCGACTCCTATAATTCACCCCTCCACTTT. Amino acids: CASPLKGDSYNSPLHF.

The chain carries TRBV28 and TRBJ2-1, with D unresolved. The V end was cut by 1 base, the J end by 9 bases, with 7 bases between. This CDR3 contains 12 residues. Germline V CDR1 and CDR2: MDHEN, SYDVKM. DNA for the CDR3: TGTGCCAGCAGTTTATTGGGTTTTGAGCAGTTCTTC. This translates into CASSLLGFEQFF. Full variable domain (remainder filled in from reference TRBV28 and TRBJ2-1): DVKVTQSSRYLVKRTGEKVFLECVQDMDHENMFWYRQDPGLGLRLIYFSYDVKMKEKGDIPEGYSVSREKKERFSLILESASTNQTSMYLCASSLLGFEQFFGPGTRLTVL.

This chain uses TRBV7-8 with TRBJ1-4; 7 bases match TRBD1. The germline gives CDR1 SGHVS, CDR2 FQNEAQ. This CDR3 contains 17 residues. The junction had 5 bases not matched to a gene; V was cut back by 1 base and J by 0 bases. The CDR3 sequence: CASSLVRQGATNEKLFF. CDR3 DNA sequence: TGTGCCAGCAGCTTAGTCCGACAGGGTGCAACTAATGAAAAACTGTTTTTT.

This chain connects TRBV2 to TRBJ1-2; TRBD1 matches at 7 bases. With 2 bases clipped from V and 3 bases from J, the junction kept 6 bases outside the gene matches. From germline, CDR1 is SNHLY and CDR2 FYNNEI. The CDR3 sequence is 15 residues long. CDR3 sequence: CASSEQGGLDYGYTF. Here the CDR3 DNA reads TGTGCCAGCAGTGAACAGGGGGGCCTCGACTATGGCTACACCTTC.

This clonotype has a handful of counts. The V call is TRBV7-2, the J call TRBJ1-1; no reliable D call. This CDR3 comprises 14 residues. Germline assignment: CDR1 SGHTA and CDR2 FQGNSA. V gave up 1 base and J gave up 0 bases, with 6 bases separating them. CDR3 sequence: CASSLGPLNTEAFF. The CDR3 DNA sequence: TGTGCCAGCAGCTTAGGACCGCTGAACACTGAAGCTTTCTTT.

The rearrangement joins TRBV7-3 to TRBJ2-1, with D possibly matching TRBD1 (6 bases). CDR3 length: 15 amino acids. V was cut by 2 bases and J by 6 bases, with 14 bases left in between. The germline gives CDR1 SGHTA, CDR2 FQGTGA. For the CDR3, the DNA is TGTGCCAGCAGCTTATCCACAACAGGGAGCAATGAGCAGTTCTTC. Encoded protein: CASSLSTTGSNEQFF. Supplemented by reference TRBV7-3 and TRBJ2-1, the full variable domain reads GAGVSQTPSNKVTEKGKYVELRCDPISGHTALYWYRQSLGQGPEFLIYFQGTGAADDSGLPNDRFFAVRPEGSVSTLKIQRTERGDSAVYLCASSLSTTGSNEQFFGPGTRLTVL.

The chain couples TRBV27 to TRBJ1-2, with 9 bases that match TRBD1. Germline CDR1 and CDR2: MNHEY and SMNVEV (reference sequence). This CDR3 contains 14 residues. The V and J ends lost 6 bases and 4 bases, in that order; junction bases with no gene match: 6. CDR3 coding DNA: TGTGCCAGCAGGGTGAAACAGGGGGCCTATGGCTACACCTTC. This codes for CASRVKQGAYGYTF.

This clonotype occurred a few times. J is TRBJ2-7 and V is TRBV4-2; the match to TRBD1 covers 8 bases. The CDR3 is 16 residues long. V trimming: 0 bases; J trimming: 7 bases; junction bases outside the gene matches: 11. Germline CDR1 reads LGHNA; CDR2 reads YNFKEQ. The CDR3 loop reads CASSQDRRTGLYEQYF. In DNA form, the CDR3 reads TGTGCCAGCAGCCAAGATCGAAGGACAGGGCTTTATGAGCAGTACTTC.

This clonotype was seen a single time. The chain's CDR3 is CASSFRAEYTGELFF. The DNA of the CDR3 is TGTGCCAGCAGTTTTCGGGCGGAATACACCGGGGAGCTGTTTTTT. The gene calls are TRBV12-3 or TRBV12-4 and TRBJ2-2, with no clear D. The CDR3 is made up of 15 amino acids. V was pared by 3 bases and J by 3 bases, with 11 bases between.

The V gene is TRBV27, the J gene TRBJ2-7; D is uncertain. V lost 4 bases to trimming and J lost 2 bases, with 9 bases between them. Germline CDR1 reads MNHEY; CDR2 reads SMNVEV (reference sequence). The CDR3 extends over 13 amino acids. Here the CDR3 DNA reads TGTGCCAGCAGTTCTCGCCTTACCTACGAGCAGTACTTC. Protein product: CASSSRLTYEQYF.

The V gene is TRBV3-1, the J gene TRBJ2-2, with D uncertain. Trimming cost V 4 bases and J 5 bases, with 11 bases left between them. Germline CDR1 and CDR2: LGHDT and YNNKEL (reference sequence). The CDR3 has 14 amino acids. The CDR3 DNA sequence: TGTGCCAGCAGCCCCCAAGCCCGAACCGGGGAGCTGTTTTTT. This translates into CASSPQARTGELFF.

This clonotype was seen only once. The chain uses TRBV7-2 and TRBJ2-3; 7 nucleotides agree with TRBD1. V gave up 2 bases and J gave up 1 base; unmatched junction bases: 0. This CDR3 has 14 residues. Germline V gene sequence: CDR1 SGHTA, CDR2 FQGNSA. CDR3 amino acids: CASSLQGGTDTQYF. CDR3 nucleotide sequence: TGTGCCAGCAGCTTACAGGGGGGCACAGATACGCAGTATTTT.

The V and J genes are TRBV5-4 and TRBJ2-3; D may correspond to TRBD1 or TRBD2 (5 bases each). Trimming removed 1 base from V and 5 bases from J, with 11 bases in between. The V gene's germline CDR1 is SGHNT and CDR2 YYREEE (reference sequence). The CDR3 length is 14 residues. The CDR3 loop is CASSLTRAGDTQYF. In nucleotides, the CDR3 is TGTGCCAGCAGCTTGACCAGGGCGGGAGATACGCAGTATTTT.

The gene calls are TRBV14 and TRBJ2-4, with D hard to call. This CDR3 spans 18 amino acids. Germline lookup yields CDR1 SGHDN and CDR2 FVKESK. V dropped 0 bases and J dropped 0 bases, with 15 bases sitting between them. In nucleotides, the CDR3 is TGTGCCAGCAGCCAAGATCGACACGCTCCACTAGCCAAAAACATTCAGTACTTC. Protein: CASSQDRHAPLAKNIQYF.

The genes are TRBV28 and TRBJ1-5; 7 bases agree with TRBD1. V shed 6 bases, J shed 6 bases, and the junction held 11 bases outside the gene matches. Germline-derived CDR1 and CDR2 are MDHEN and SYDVKM. The CDR3 loop spans 15 amino acids. CDR3 residues: CASSPSAGGAQPQHF. As DNA, the CDR3 is TGTGCCAGCAGCCCTAGCGCAGGGGGAGCTCAGCCCCAGCATTTT.

The rearrangement uses TRBV3-1 and TRBJ2-3, with 9 bases lining up with TRBD1. The germline V gene has CDR1 LGHDT and CDR2 YNNKEL (reference sequence). This CDR3 contains 14 residues. V gave up 5 bases and J gave up 4 bases; unmatched junction bases: 4. This chain's CDR3 is CASSAGTGPDTQYF. CDR3 coding DNA: TGTGCCAGCAGCGCCGGGACAGGGCCAGATACGCAGTATTTT.

The chain links TRBV3-1 to TRBJ2-7; D is undetermined. Germline V gene data show CDR1 as LGHDT and CDR2 as YNNKEL (reference sequence). V lost 1 base and J lost 3, with 13 bases in between. The CDR3 is 15 amino acids. The CDR3 coding sequence is TGTGCCAGCAGCCAAGGGGCAGACCCCTTCTACGAGCAGTACTTC. It codes for CASSQGADPFYEQYF.

The chain uses TRBV5-1 and TRBJ2-3; D possibly corresponds to TRBD2 (6 bases). The CDR3 totals 15 residues. Germline loops: CDR1 SGHRS, CDR2 YFSETQ. V lost 7 bases to trimming and J lost 0 bases, with 15 bases between them. The CDR3 spells CASGAGGASTDTQYF. CDR3 in DNA: TGCGCCAGCGGGGCCGGAGGGGCTAGCACAGATACGCAGTATTTT.